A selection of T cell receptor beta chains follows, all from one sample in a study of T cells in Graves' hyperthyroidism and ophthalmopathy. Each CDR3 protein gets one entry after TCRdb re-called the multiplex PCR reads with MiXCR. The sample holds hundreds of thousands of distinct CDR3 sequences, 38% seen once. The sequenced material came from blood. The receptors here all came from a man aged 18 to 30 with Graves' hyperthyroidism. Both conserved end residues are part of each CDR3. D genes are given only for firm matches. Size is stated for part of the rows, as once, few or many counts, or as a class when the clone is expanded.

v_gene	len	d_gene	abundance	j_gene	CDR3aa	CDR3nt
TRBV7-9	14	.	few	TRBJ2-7	CASSTQGQIYVQYF	TGTGCCAGCAGCACGCAGGGGCAGATCTACGTGCAGTACTTC
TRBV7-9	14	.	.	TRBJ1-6	CASRPRRAWEPLHF	TGTGCCAGCAGACCACGACGGGCTTGGGAACCCCTCCACTTT
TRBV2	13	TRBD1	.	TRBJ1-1	CASSETGSAEAFF	TGTGCCAGCAGTGAGACAGGGAGCGCTGAAGCTTTCTTT
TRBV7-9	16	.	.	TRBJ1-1	CASSPGGGGSYTEAFF	TGTGCCAGCTCACCGGGAGGGGGGGGGAGTTACACTGAAGCTTTCTTT
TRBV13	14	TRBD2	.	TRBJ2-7	CASSGGTSGYEQYF	TGTGCCAGCAGTGGGGGGACTAGCGGCTACGAGCAGTACTTC
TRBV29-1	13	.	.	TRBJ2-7	CSLRGRSSYEQYF	TGCAGCCTCAGGGGTCGGAGCTCCTACGAGCAGTACTTC
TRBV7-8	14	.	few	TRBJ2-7	CASSLGLGPSEQYF	TGTGCCAGCAGCTTGGGACTGGGTCCTTCCGAGCAGTACTTC
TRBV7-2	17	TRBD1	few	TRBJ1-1	CASSLGGTGRTGTEAFF	TGTGCCAGCAGCTTAGGGGGGACAGGGCGTACGGGGACTGAAGCTTTCTTT
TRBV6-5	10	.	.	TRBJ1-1	CASSVNEAFF	TGTGCCAGCAGTGTCAATGAAGCTTTCTTT
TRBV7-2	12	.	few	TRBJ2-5	CASRSVVETQYF	TGTGCCAGCAGATCAGTGGTAGAGACCCAGTACTTC
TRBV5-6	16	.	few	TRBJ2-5	CASSLKMGSIQETQYF	TGTGCCAGCAGCTTGAAGATGGGATCCATACAAGAGACCCAGTACTTC
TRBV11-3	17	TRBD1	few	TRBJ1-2	CASSGRQGWDTNYGYTF	TGTGCCAGCAGCGGAAGACAGGGCTGGGATACTAACTATGGCTACACCTTC
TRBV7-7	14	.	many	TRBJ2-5	CASSLEWGQETQYF	TGTGCTAGCAGCTTAGAATGGGGACAAGAGACCCAGTACTTC
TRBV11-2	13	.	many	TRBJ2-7	CASRPPGGNEQYF	TGTGCCAGCAGGCCGCCTGGGGGCAACGAGCAGTACTTC
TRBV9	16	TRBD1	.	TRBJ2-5	CASSATGKGALETQYF	TGTGCCAGCAGCGCCACAGGGAAGGGGGCTCTGGAGACCCAGTACTTC
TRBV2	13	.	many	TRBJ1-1	CASSGQTNTEAFF	TGTGCCAGCAGTGGACAGACGAACACTGAAGCTTTCTTT
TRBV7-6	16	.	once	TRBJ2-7	CASSFLRVGIKGEQYF	TGTGCCAGCAGCTTTCTCCGGGTAGGGATCAAGGGCGAGCAGTACTTC
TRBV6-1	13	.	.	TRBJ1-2	CASILRGHYGYTF	TGTGCCAGCATTCTGCGGGGCCACTATGGCTACACCTTC
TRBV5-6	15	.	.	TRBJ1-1	CASSLTTVEGTEAIF	TGTGCCAGCAGCTTGACGACAGTCGAAGGCACTGAAGCTATCTTT
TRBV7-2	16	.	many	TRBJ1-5	CASSLAGPFSNQPQHF	TGTGCCAGCAGCTTAGCAGGGCCGTTCAGCAATCAGCCCCAGCATTTT
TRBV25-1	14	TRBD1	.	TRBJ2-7	CASSGDRTIYEQCF	TGTGCCAGCAGTGGGGACAGGACGATTTACGAGCAGTGCTTC
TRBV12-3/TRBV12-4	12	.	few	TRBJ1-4	CASSFDDEKLFF	TGTGCCAGCAGTTTCGATGATGAAAAACTGTTTTTT
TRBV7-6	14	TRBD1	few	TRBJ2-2	CASRQGASTGELFF	TGTGCCAGCAGACAGGGGGCCAGCACCGGGGAGCTGTTTTTT
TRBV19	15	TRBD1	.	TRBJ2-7	CASSMPRDSTGEQYF	TGTGCCAGTAGTATGCCCCGGGACAGCACGGGCGAGCAGTACTTC
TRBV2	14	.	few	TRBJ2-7	CASSAGTYSYEQYF	TGTGCCAGCAGCGCCGGGACATATTCCTACGAGCAGTACTTC
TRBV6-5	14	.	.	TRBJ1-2	CASSRDGYNYGYTF	TGTGCCAGCAGTCGGGACGGGTATAACTATGGCTACACCTTC
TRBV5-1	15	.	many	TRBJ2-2	CASSFRQLNTGELFF	TGCGCCAGCAGCTTTAGGCAGTTGAACACCGGGGAGCTGTTTTTT
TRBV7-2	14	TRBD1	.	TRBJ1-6	CASSSRDRVSPLHF	TGTGCCAGCAGCTCCCGGGACAGGGTCTCACCCCTCCACTTT
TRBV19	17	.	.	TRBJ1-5	CASMTGRGPSTNQPQHF	TGTGCCAGTATGACCGGAAGGGGCCCCTCTACCAATCAGCCCCAGCATTTT
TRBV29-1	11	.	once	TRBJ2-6	CSVEDLGDLTF	TGCAGCGTTGAAGACCTGGGGGACCTGACTTTC
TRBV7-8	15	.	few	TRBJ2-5	CASSPRDGEAETQYF	TGTGCCAGCAGCCCTCGGGACGGGGAAGCCGAGACCCAGTACTTC
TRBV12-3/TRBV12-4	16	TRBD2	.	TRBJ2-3	CASSFQAGGSTDTQYF	TGTGCCAGCAGCTTTCAAGCGGGAGGGTCCACAGATACGCAGTATTTT
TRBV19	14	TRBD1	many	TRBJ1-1	CASSIGQGNTEAFF	TGTGCCAGTAGTATAGGACAGGGAAACACTGAAGCTTTCTTT
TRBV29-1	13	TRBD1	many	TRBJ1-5	CSVWTGGNQPQHF	TGCAGCGTTTGGACAGGGGGCAATCAGCCCCAGCATTTT
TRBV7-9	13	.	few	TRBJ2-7	CASRPLRKNEQYF	TGTGCCAGCAGACCTCTAAGGAAAAACGAGCAGTACTTC
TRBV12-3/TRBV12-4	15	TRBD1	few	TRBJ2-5	CASATGDRAPETQYF	TGTGCCAGCGCGACGGGGGACAGGGCTCCAGAGACCCAGTACTTC
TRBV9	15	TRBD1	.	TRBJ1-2	CASSPGQGGSNGYTF	TGTGCCAGCAGCCCGGGACAGGGTGGGTCGAATGGCTACACCTTC